This T cell receptor (beta chain) stems from a study of T cell responses to AZD1222 COVID-19 vaccine. Libraries were prepared by immunoSEQ multiplex PCR; TCRdb keeps only in-frame clonotypes and omits some of them. The sample has some 140,000 clones; 90% to 95% are singletons. Trimming took off 6 bases at V and 8 bases at J, with 10 bases between the two ends. CDR3 size: 12 residues. Germline V gene data show CDR1 as MDHEN and CDR2 as SYDVKM. Study-level points and caveats: Among spike-specific TCRs, nearly half reportedly target unmutated variant regions. Donor demographics were predominantly white British with a female majority; clonal diversity may be underestimated. Two AZD1222 doses significantly raised spike-specific TCR breadth and depth over controls.

As to this clone: Its antigen remains unknown.

Specimen: peripheral blood, collected 28 days after the second AZD1222 dose. V gene TRBV28 combines with J gene TRBJ1-4; D might be TRBD1 (5 bases). The sequence was collected from an adult who received the AZD1222 COVID-19 vaccine. The DNA of the CDR3 is TGTGCCAGCAGACCCCGGGACGAAAAACTGTTTTTT. Protein sequence: CASRPRDEKLFF.